This TCR beta chain was identified in a study of beta chain features in type 1 diabetes. There are 15 residues in the CDR3. The V gene end was trimmed by 3 bases and the J gene end by 8 bases; junction bases not matched to a gene: 8. Germline assignment: CDR1 WSHSY and CDR2 SAAADI. Findings and caveats of the study: Shorter TCRB CDR3s, moderately but significantly so, marked every one of the four CD4+ subsets in Type 1 diabetes patients. Cells carrying high TCR expression could end up over-represented when cDNA is sequenced.

As regards this clone: Its specificity is not known.

Isolated RNA was reverse transcribed in full, so expressed TCRB transcripts were sequenced. About 3.6 million reads were obtained on average from naive, central memory and regulatory T cell samples. Method: immunoSEQ multiplex PCR; TCRdb's copy keeps in-frame clones and lacks some. Of about 27,000 clones in the sample, 56% were seen once. The clonotype comes from a woman aged 18-29 years with type 1 diabetes. The gene calls are TRBV10-2 and TRBJ1-4, with 8 bases matching TRBD1. The sequencing input was Tregs from blood. CDR3 loop: CASSEGQGGNEKLFF. The CDR3 nucleotides read TGCGCCAGCAGTGAAGGACAGGGAGGCAACGAAAAACTGTTTTTT.